This section outlines one T cell receptor beta chain sequence together with its context. The antigen it recognizes is unknown. Qualities for individual bases were not recorded, and no much larger clone is one base off. This sample is drawn from a study of PD-1 blockade in classical Hodgkin lymphoma (dated by TCRdb to 2019 to 2021). The study in broad terms: Nivolumab dosing was 3 mg/kg intravenously every 2 weeks, continuing until either disease progression or unacceptable toxicity. The study used CyTOF and TCR beta sequencing to define a peripheral blood immune signature of response to PD-1 blockade in classical Hodgkin lymphoma. General findings and caveats noted by the study authors: A significant rise by C4D1 was seen in CD4+ but not CD8+ TCR diversity (p=0.0027 vs p=0.16), with the rise being most apparent in complete responders (p=0.02). Only a single clinical trial cohort was studied, and what caused the repertoire differences, possibly disease activity or prior therapy, remained undefined. Baseline TCR diversity was reported as lower in newly diagnosed patients than in healthy donors, and lower still in relapsed/refractory patients. Lower diversity was observed in patients in whom nivolumab was started less than 1 year after ASCT, and these patients were excluded from later analyses so that confounding by immune reconstitution would be avoided. Baseline diversity similar to that of newly diagnosed patients was observed in trial patients achieving complete response, whereas significantly lower diversity was observed in partial responders and progressors.

V is reduced by 2 bases and J by 0 bases, leaving a spacing of 7 bases between them. For CDR1 and CDR2, the germline V gene (reference sequence) lists GTSNPN and SVGIG. Reading from cysteine to phenylalanine, the CDR3 counts 13 amino acids. Of all the DNA, just the CDR3 is kept, 39 bases in frame from base 1. Genomic DNA was extracted with the Qiagen DNeasy kit from unsorted PBMCs and from negatively selected CD4+ and CD8+ fractions. TCR beta CDR3 regions were amplified by immunoSEQ multiplex PCR using primers annealing to V and J segments. A synthetic immune receptor repertoire was used to minimize amplification bias, and remaining bias was computationally removed after sequencing. As for the original processing: Repertoire diversity was quantified as the Shannon entropy index using custom Python scripts. Unsorted, CD4+ and CD8+ repertoires were analyzed separately, except for combined analyses in which CD4+ and CD8+ sequences were merged in silico. A clone was considered expanded if an increase in frequency of at least 2-fold after treatment relative to C1D1 was found, and a pseudocount of 0.5 was applied to clones undetected at baseline. Singleton clones were defined as clones with 0 or 1 copy at C1D1, and non-singleton clones were defined as clones with 2 or more copies. Clones expanded in unsorted samples were annotated as CD4+, CD8+ or unknown by matching protein sequences in sorted samples from the same patient. Diversity changes from C1D1 to C4D1 were tested in paired samples using Wilcoxon tests. Drawn from immuneACCESS, this table holds only the in-frame rearrangements with V and J called that TCRdb kept. Clones are partly lost; checked studies trace under half to an unresolved V gene and leave the rest unexplained. The D gene and trimming were derived from the DNA, and the V and J assignments and clone size from that table. This sample gives about 44,000 clones in total; less than 75% of them show up just once. About 3.1% of the sample belongs to the ten largest clones.

Taken with the paper, the label for time point translates to: cycle 4 day 1 (C4D1), after 6 weeks of nivolumab. Relapse after autologous stem cell transplantation had occurred in all trial patients, and cohorts A, B and C were distinguished by prior brentuximab vedotin exposure. The trial cohort comprised some 60 patients with relapsed/refractory classical Hodgkin lymphoma whose best overall responses were complete response, partial response or progressive disease. Single-agent nivolumab was administered to trial patients in the multi-cohort phase II CheckMate 205 trial. An independent review committee assessed best overall response using the 2007 International Working Group response criteria. Trial PBMCs were collected immediately before nivolumab initiation (C1D1) and during therapy at cycle 2 day 1 and cycle 4 day 1. Peripheral blood was collected in 8 mL Vacutainer Cell Preparation Tubes, from which PBMCs were isolated by centrifugation and then cryopreserved.

The receptor was derived from a human donor with classical Hodgkin lymphoma. The chain couples TRBV30 to TRBJ1-1; too little of a D gene remains to name it. Sequenced material: peripheral blood mononuclear cells (PBMCs), taken before the fourth cycle of nivolumab. The CDR3 protein sequence reads: CAWSSRLNTEAFF. Read as DNA, the sequence is TGTGCCTGGAGTAGTAGGTTGAACACTGAAGCTTTCTTT. Extended through the reference TRBV30 and TRBJ1-1 proteins, this CDR3 yields the full variable domain: SQTIHQWPATLVQPVGSPLSLECTVEGTSNPNLYWYRQAAGRGLQLLFYSVGIGQISSEVPQNLSASRPQDRQFILSSKKLLLSDSGFYLCAWSSRLNTEAFFGQGTRLTVV.